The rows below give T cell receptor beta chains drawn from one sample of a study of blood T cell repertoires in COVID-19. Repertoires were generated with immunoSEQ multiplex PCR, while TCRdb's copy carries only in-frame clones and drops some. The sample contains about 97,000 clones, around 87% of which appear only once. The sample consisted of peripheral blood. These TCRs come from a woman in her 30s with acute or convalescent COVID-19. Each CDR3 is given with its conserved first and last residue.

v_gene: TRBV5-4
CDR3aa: CASSLTGPNTGELFF

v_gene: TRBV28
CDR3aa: CASSLPSGGVEFF

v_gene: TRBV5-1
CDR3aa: CASSSRSGETQYF

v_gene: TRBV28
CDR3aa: CASSPYRGRGTEAFF

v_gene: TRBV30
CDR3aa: CAWKFSVGNSPLHF

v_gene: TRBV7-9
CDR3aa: CASSSGWGGEKLFF

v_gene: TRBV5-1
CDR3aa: CASSLAGNVRGPGGELFF

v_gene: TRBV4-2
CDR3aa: CASSQEASGGREQFF

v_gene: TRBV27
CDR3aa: CASRPGSWETQYF

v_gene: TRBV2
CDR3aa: CASSGPGGARNSPLHF

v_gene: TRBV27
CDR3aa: CASCGTGYNSPLHF

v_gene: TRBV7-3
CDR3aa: CASSAGQNEKLFF

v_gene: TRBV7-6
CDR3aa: CASSFRVGSTDTQYF

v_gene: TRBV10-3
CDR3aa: CAISESTGGGEQFF

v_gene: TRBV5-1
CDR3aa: CASSWARRGVNEQFF

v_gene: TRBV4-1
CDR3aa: CASSQNLLRQGSPYEQYF

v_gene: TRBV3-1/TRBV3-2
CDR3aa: CASSQGTGSNSPLHF

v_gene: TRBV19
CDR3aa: CASSSAPGQGASGANVLTF

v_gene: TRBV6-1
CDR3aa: CASSEAGWAGATIRYGYTF

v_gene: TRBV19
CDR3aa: CASSMGTGAYEQYF

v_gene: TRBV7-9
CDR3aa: CASSRDRPSGSDTQYF

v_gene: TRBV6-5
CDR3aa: CASSYKGSGGTIYF

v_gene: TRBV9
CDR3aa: CASSAGTAGNTIYF

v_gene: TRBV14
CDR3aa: CASSQDSRVWYEQYF

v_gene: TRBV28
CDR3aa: CASSLQGGTDTQYF

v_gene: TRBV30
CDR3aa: CAWGHGSNQPQHF

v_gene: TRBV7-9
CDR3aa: CASSSTMDTFNYGYTF

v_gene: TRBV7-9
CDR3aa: CASSPRQGYAYEQYF

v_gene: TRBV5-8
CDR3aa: CASSLVMAGGEKLFF

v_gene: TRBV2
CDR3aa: CASSPNRDLSPLHF

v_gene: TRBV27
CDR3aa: CASRRERVSTEAFF

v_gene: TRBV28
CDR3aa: CASRPSGTGPGYTF

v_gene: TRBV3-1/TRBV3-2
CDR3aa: CASSQGGREQYF

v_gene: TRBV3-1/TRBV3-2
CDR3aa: CASSPRLASSTDTQYF

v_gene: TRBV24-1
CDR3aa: CATSDPDGLNEQFF

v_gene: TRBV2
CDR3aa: CASSDQGDYGYTF

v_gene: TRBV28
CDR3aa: CASSPGLTVYEQYF

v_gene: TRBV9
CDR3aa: CASSVGGHDYGYTF

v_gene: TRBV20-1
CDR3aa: CSASRSPILSAGMYNEQFF

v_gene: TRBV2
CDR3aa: CASLQGFTEAFF

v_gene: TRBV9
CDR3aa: CASSPQVLNAASTDTQYF

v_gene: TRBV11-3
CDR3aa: CASSLAAGAGVGYEQYF

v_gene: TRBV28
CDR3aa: CASTSPGQGAGYGYTF

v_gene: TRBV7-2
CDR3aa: CASSLGQLAGANVLTF

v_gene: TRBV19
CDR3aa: CASSDLRGAKNIQYF

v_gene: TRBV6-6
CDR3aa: CASSPPRTGGYEQYF

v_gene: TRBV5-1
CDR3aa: CASSWDPRGADTQYF

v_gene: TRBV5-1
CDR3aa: CASSLASGAAEEQYF